This TCR beta chain comes out of a study of identical twins. Study results and caveats: Researchers reported excess low generation probability among twin-shared out-of-frame alpha sequences. Beta out-of-frame twin sharing showed a weaker excess. Analyses based on zero insertions could be partly confounded by invariant MAIT and iNKT cells. Models came in too low on out-of-frame TCR alpha sharing in monozygotic twins.

There are a few counts of this clonotype. Its antigen is currently unknown. TCRdb redid the calling of the 5' RACE reads with MiXCR, one entry per CDR3 protein. This sample has roughly 710,000 distinct CDR3 sequences, with around 5.7% found just once. The TCR sequence derives from a man younger than 30 in good health. Input material: naive T cells sorted from blood.

The DNA for the CDR3 is TGCAGTGCTAGCTCCCTCAGGGCTCGCGGGAGCTCCTACAATGAGCAGTTCTTC. Its protein product is CSASSLRARGSSYNEQFF. The chain uses TRBV20-1 and TRBJ2-1; 7 positions agree with TRBD2. The ends lost 3 bases at V and 0 bases at J; junction bases unmatched: 14. The CDR3 has 18 residues. Germline assignment: CDR1 DFQATT and CDR2 SNEGSKA (reference sequence).